Listed below are T cell receptor beta chains from one sample, sequenced in a study of CD8+ T cells in alopecia areata. The protocol was immunoSEQ multiplex PCR, while the TCRdb copy is restricted to in-frame clones and leaves out a portion. The data contain 190,000 or so clones, 50% to 60% of them singletons. The sample in question was CD4+ T cells sorted from blood, obtained at week 4, from a patient treated with tofacitinib. The receptors come from a human donor with alopecia areata. The conserved cysteine and the conserved F or W are not part of the CDR3 here.

V	CDR3
TRBV2	ASSESPGGYT
TRBV4-3	ASRRQQYGYT
TRBV7-2	ASSSRGQGSGANVLT
TRBV23-1	AGNGSNAHTDTQY
TRBV6-5	ASGQRTNEKLF
TRBV5-4	ASSRGAGGRGETQY
TRBV19	ATHPIRDRNYGYT
TRBV2	ASSGGRSTDTQY
TRBV29-1	SGGSIAVQETQY
TRBV4-1	ASSQVGGKNIQY
TRBV7-2	ASSLAPSNSPLH
TRBV5-6	ASSFGTGVWGNQPQH
TRBV25-1	ASSEYTRETQY
TRBV30	AWNLGQGMNTEAF
TRBV29-1	SYHWGVDTEAF
TRBV29-1	SGQQQETQY
TRBV29-1	SVSQRVLGSPLH
TRBV7-3	ASSLGQGAWSPLH
TRBV5-1	ASSFWVNTEAF
TRBV29-1	SVAGTGLGYEQY
TRBV30	AWRGQGASGQY
TRBV2	ASSESFGGVYNEQF
TRBV13	ASRPGQNNSPLH
TRBV9	AGSGSQGRSF
TRBV28	ASNSGKGFSGANVLT
TRBV30	AWSVHREVETQY
TRBV30	AWSIRARNTEAF
TRBV6-1	ASGRTGENQPQH
TRBV29-1	SVEGQGDEQF
TRBV29-1	SAHAGGFSVTQY
TRBV5-6	ASSPAGRVGEQF
TRBV5-1	ASSLTGTVSGANVLT
TRBV4-1	ASSQLAGTGIYEQF
TRBV2	ASSDLRGRSNVLT
TRBV5-7	ASSFIARRSYEQY
TRBV18	ASSPMETQY
TRBV6-6	ASSSIIQGVGEAF
TRBV30	AWSYTDTEAF